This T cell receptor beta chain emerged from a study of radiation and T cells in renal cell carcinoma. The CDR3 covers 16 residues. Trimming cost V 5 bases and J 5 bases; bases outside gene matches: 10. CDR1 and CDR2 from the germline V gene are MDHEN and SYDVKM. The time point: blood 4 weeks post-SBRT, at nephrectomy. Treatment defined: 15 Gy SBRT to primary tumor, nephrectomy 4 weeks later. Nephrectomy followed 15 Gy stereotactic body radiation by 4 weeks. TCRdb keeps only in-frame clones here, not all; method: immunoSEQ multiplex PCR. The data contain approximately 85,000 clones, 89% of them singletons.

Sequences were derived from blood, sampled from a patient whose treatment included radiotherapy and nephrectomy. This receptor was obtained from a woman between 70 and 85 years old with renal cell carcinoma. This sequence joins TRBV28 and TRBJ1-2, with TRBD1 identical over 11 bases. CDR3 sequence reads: CASSPDLGQGAYGYTF. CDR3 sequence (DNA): TGTGCCAGCAGTCCCGACCTCGGACAGGGGGCATATGGCTACACCTTC.